The rows below give T cell receptor beta chains drawn from one sample of a study of beta chain features in type 1 diabetes. The data were produced by immunoSEQ multiplex PCR, yet TCRdb's version contains in-frame clones alone and is incomplete. The sample carries under 350,000 clones, under 8.5% recorded once. What was sequenced was central memory CD4+ T cells from blood. These receptors were taken from a woman younger than 35 in good health. Both conserved end residues are part of each CDR3. Each record gives: clone size, D gene, V gene, J gene, CDR3 protein, CDR3 DNA. The D gene is left open where the match is weak. A clone size is listed for some rows: how often the clone was seen (once, few, many), or a class if it is expanded.

abundance: few
d_gene: -
v_gene: TRBV7-9
j_gene: TRBJ1-2
CDR3aa: CASSFQGLGGYTF
CDR3nt: TGTGCCAGCAGCTTTCAGGGGCTGGGTGGCTACACCTTC

abundance: -
d_gene: -
v_gene: TRBV27
j_gene: TRBJ2-3
CDR3aa: CASSLEGGPSTDTQYF
CDR3nt: TGTGCCAGCAGTTTAGAGGGGGGCCCGAGCACAGATACGCAGTATTTT

abundance: few
d_gene: -
v_gene: TRBV4-1
j_gene: TRBJ2-7
CDR3aa: CASSRSRGGSYEQYF
CDR3nt: TGCGCCAGCAGCCGCTCGAGGGGCGGCTCCTACGAGCAGTACTTC

abundance: few
d_gene: -
v_gene: TRBV29-1
j_gene: TRBJ2-7
CDR3aa: CSIWRGSEQYF
CDR3nt: TGCAGCATATGGCGAGGAAGCGAGCAGTACTTC

abundance: -
d_gene: -
v_gene: TRBV12-5
j_gene: TRBJ2-3
CDR3aa: CASGSGYSTDTQYF
CDR3nt: TGTGCTAGTGGCTCTGGATATAGCACAGATACGCAGTATTTT

abundance: few
d_gene: -
v_gene: TRBV9
j_gene: TRBJ2-5
CDR3aa: CASSVGKEETQYF
CDR3nt: TGTGCCAGCAGCGTAGGAAAGGAAGAGACCCAGTACTTC

abundance: few
d_gene: TRBD1
v_gene: TRBV6-5
j_gene: TRBJ1-2
CDR3aa: CASSYSGTGAGGYTF
CDR3nt: TGTGCCAGCAGTTACTCCGGGACAGGCGCCGGCGGCTACACCTTC

abundance: -
d_gene: -
v_gene: TRBV28
j_gene: TRBJ2-5
CDR3aa: CASSLAGQEETQYF
CDR3nt: TGTGCCAGCAGTTTGGCGGGACAAGAAGAGACCCAGTACTTC

abundance: -
d_gene: -
v_gene: TRBV28
j_gene: TRBJ2-4
CDR3aa: CASGSSKTNKNIQYF
CDR3nt: TGTGCCAGCGGGTCGAGCAAGACGAACAAAAACATTCAGTACTTC

abundance: -
d_gene: -
v_gene: TRBV7-2
j_gene: TRBJ2-3
CDR3aa: CASSLNPGRVDTQYF
CDR3nt: TGTGCCAGCAGCTTAAATCCAGGGCGGGTAGATACGCAGTATTTT

abundance: few
d_gene: -
v_gene: TRBV4-2
j_gene: TRBJ2-7
CDR3aa: CASSQYRERNEQYF
CDR3nt: TGTGCCAGCAGCCAGTACAGGGAGCGCAACGAGCAGTACTTC

abundance: few
d_gene: -
v_gene: TRBV15
j_gene: TRBJ1-3
CDR3aa: CATSRDSGNTIYF
CDR3nt: TGTGCCACCAGCAGAGATTCTGGAAACACCATATATTTT

abundance: few
d_gene: -
v_gene: TRBV1
j_gene: TRBJ2-1
CDR3aa: CTSSLQISSAGGSNEQFF
CDR3nt: TGCACCAGCAGCCTCCAGATTTCTTCAGCGGGGGGGTCCAATGAGCAGTTCTTC

abundance: few
d_gene: -
v_gene: TRBV18
j_gene: TRBJ1-4
CDR3aa: CASSPPSSEKLFF
CDR3nt: TGTGCCAGCTCACCTCCCTCGAGTGAAAAACTGTTTTTT

abundance: -
d_gene: -
v_gene: TRBV7-2
j_gene: TRBJ2-3
CDR3aa: CASSFYGNRADTQYF
CDR3nt: TGTGCCAGCAGCTTTTATGGCAATAGGGCAGATACGCAGTATTTT

abundance: few
d_gene: TRBD1
v_gene: TRBV5-1
j_gene: TRBJ2-5
CDR3aa: CASSLDRWQTQYF
CDR3nt: TGTGCCAGCAGCTTGGACAGGTGGCAGACCCAGTACTTC

abundance: -
d_gene: -
v_gene: TRBV20-1
j_gene: TRBJ2-5
CDR3aa: CSATGSETQYF
CDR3nt: TGCAGTGCTACAGGGTCCGAGACCCAGTACTTC

abundance: few
d_gene: TRBD2
v_gene: TRBV27
j_gene: TRBJ2-7
CDR3aa: CASSLAGWVSYEQYF
CDR3nt: TGTGCCAGCAGCTTAGCGGGGTGGGTCTCCTACGAGCAGTACTTC

abundance: -
d_gene: TRBD1
v_gene: TRBV27
j_gene: TRBJ1-2
CDR3aa: CASSSGGHTYGYTF
CDR3nt: TGTGCCAGCAGTTCAGGGGGCCACACATATGGCTACACCTTC

abundance: -
d_gene: TRBD1
v_gene: TRBV11-1
j_gene: TRBJ1-5
CDR3aa: CASSYGTGINQPQHF
CDR3nt: TGTGCCAGCAGCTACGGGACAGGGATAAATCAGCCCCAGCATTTT

abundance: many
d_gene: TRBD2
v_gene: TRBV19
j_gene: TRBJ2-1
CDR3aa: CASRPGLASYNEQFF
CDR3nt: TGTGCCTCGAGGCCGGGACTAGCTTCCTACAATGAGCAGTTCTTC

abundance: -
d_gene: TRBD1
v_gene: TRBV6-5
j_gene: TRBJ2-1
CDR3aa: CASSYSRGGAEQFF
CDR3nt: TGTGCCAGCAGTTACTCTAGAGGGGGCGCTGAGCAGTTCTTC

abundance: -
d_gene: -
v_gene: TRBV30
j_gene: TRBJ2-7
CDR3aa: CAWEGSGLSYEQYF
CDR3nt: TGTGCCTGGGAGGGAAGCGGACTATCCTACGAGCAGTACTTC

abundance: many
d_gene: TRBD2
v_gene: TRBV7-8
j_gene: TRBJ2-1
CDR3aa: CASSLALRLAGTNEQFF
CDR3nt: TGTGCCAGCAGCTTAGCGCTTAGACTAGCGGGGACCAATGAGCAGTTCTTC

abundance: few
d_gene: -
v_gene: TRBV15
j_gene: TRBJ1-2
CDR3aa: CATSRWVGGRTNYGYTF
CDR3nt: TGTGCCACCAGCAGATGGGTAGGAGGTCGGACTAACTATGGCTACACCTTC

abundance: few
d_gene: -
v_gene: TRBV19
j_gene: TRBJ1-1
CDR3aa: CASNFARDGTEAFF
CDR3nt: TGTGCCAGTAATTTTGCGAGGGACGGCACTGAAGCTTTCTTT

abundance: few
d_gene: -
v_gene: TRBV7-9
j_gene: TRBJ2-4
CDR3aa: CASSPNRGAKNIQYF
CDR3nt: TGTGCCAGCAGCCCTAATCGAGGTGCCAAAAACATTCAGTACTTC

abundance: -
d_gene: TRBD2
v_gene: TRBV9
j_gene: TRBJ2-1
CDR3aa: CASSGKTGGYNEQFF
CDR3nt: TGTGCCAGCAGCGGGAAGACGGGGGGATACAATGAGCAGTTCTTC

abundance: few
d_gene: -
v_gene: TRBV5-1
j_gene: TRBJ1-4
CDR3aa: CASSLGSLATNEKLFF
CDR3nt: TGCGCCAGCAGCTTGGGCAGTCTTGCAACTAATGAAAAACTGTTTTTT

abundance: -
d_gene: TRBD1
v_gene: TRBV7-9
j_gene: TRBJ1-1
CDR3aa: CASSLAGGGATEAFF
CDR3nt: TGTGCCAGCAGCTTAGCGGGAGGGGGCGCGACTGAAGCTTTCTTT

abundance: -
d_gene: -
v_gene: TRBV2
j_gene: TRBJ1-2
CDR3aa: CASRRASTGSGSKGYTF
CDR3nt: TGTGCCAGCCGAAGGGCTTCAACAGGGTCCGGAAGTAAAGGCTACACCTTC

abundance: many
d_gene: -
v_gene: TRBV6-5
j_gene: TRBJ1-2
CDR3aa: CASSFGGRGYTF
CDR3nt: TGTGCCAGCAGTTTTGGGGGTCGTGGCTACACCTTC

abundance: few
d_gene: -
v_gene: TRBV5-4
j_gene: TRBJ2-3
CDR3aa: CASKLLGGAGTDTQYF
CDR3nt: TGTGCCAGCAAGCTCCTCGGAGGGGCGGGAACAGATACGCAGTATTTT

abundance: many
d_gene: -
v_gene: TRBV21-1
j_gene: TRBJ1-4
CDR3aa: CASSKLMVLFF
CDR3nt: TGTGCCAGCAGCAAATTAATGGTCCTGTTTTTT

abundance: -
d_gene: TRBD2
v_gene: TRBV14
j_gene: TRBJ2-4
CDR3aa: CASSRTFKLAGDVKNIQYF
CDR3nt: TGTGCCAGCAGCCGAACATTCAAACTAGCGGGAGATGTCAAAAACATTCAGTACTTC

abundance: -
d_gene: TRBD1
v_gene: TRBV7-9
j_gene: TRBJ2-3
CDR3aa: CASSLGDRGRDTQYF
CDR3nt: TGTGCCAGCAGCTTAGGGGACAGGGGACGAGATACGCAGTATTTT

abundance: -
d_gene: -
v_gene: TRBV5-6
j_gene: TRBJ2-3
CDR3aa: CASSSLGASKVDTQYF
CDR3nt: TGTGCCAGCAGCTCCTTAGGGGCCTCGAAAGTAGATACGCAGTATTTT

abundance: few
d_gene: -
v_gene: TRBV9
j_gene: TRBJ1-5
CDR3aa: CASSRTSIHGVNQPQHF
CDR3nt: TGTGCCAGCAGCCGGACATCCATCCATGGGGTTAATCAGCCCCAGCATTTT

abundance: many
d_gene: -
v_gene: TRBV28
j_gene: TRBJ2-5
CDR3aa: CASSVPTGLASGGQYF
CDR3nt: TGTGCCAGCAGTGTCCCGACAGGGCTCGCTTCGGGAGGCCAGTACTTC

abundance: few
d_gene: -
v_gene: TRBV4-3
j_gene: TRBJ2-7
CDR3aa: CASSHGRDNYYEQYF
CDR3nt: TGCGCCAGCAGCCACGGCCGGGACAACTACTACGAGCAGTACTTC

abundance: -
d_gene: TRBD2
v_gene: TRBV15
j_gene: TRBJ2-2
CDR3aa: CATNPAGGHTGELFF
CDR3nt: TGTGCCACCAACCCAGCGGGGGGGCACACCGGGGAGCTGTTTTTT

abundance: few
d_gene: -
v_gene: TRBV4-3
j_gene: TRBJ1-2
CDR3aa: CASSPTYQNTNYGYTF
CDR3nt: TGCGCCAGCAGCCCTACTTACCAGAACACTAACTATGGCTACACCTTC

abundance: few
d_gene: -
v_gene: TRBV19
j_gene: TRBJ2-5
CDR3aa: CASSWGYQETQYF
CDR3nt: TGTGCCAGTAGTTGGGGGTATCAAGAGACCCAGTACTTC